This T cell receptor (beta chain) was captured by sequencing in a study of prognosis after radiotherapy for stage I lung cancer. Turning to the study itself: Non-small cell lung cancer patients at stage I were enrolled between early 2018 and early 2019. The patient group consisted of roughly 13 men and 5 to 7 women whose ages spanned roughly 50 to 90, median 74.5 years.

The genomic DNA TCR beta CDR3 region underwent two rounds of multiplex PCR. Primers specific to each TRBV and TRBJ gene were used in first-round PCR. TCRdb re-called the multiplex PCR reads with MiXCR, one entry per CDR3 protein. Here the sample spans around 13,000 distinct CDR3 sequences, about 50% being singletons. Blood was drawn (approximately 5.8 milliliters of peripheral blood) at each of two time points. The sequencing here drew on PBMCs, taken before or after stereotactic body radiation therapy (not recorded which). This clonotype was sampled from a donor aged 50 or older with non-small cell lung cancer.

Here the CDR3 DNA reads TGTGCCACCAGTGATTTGCTTAGGGGCGACTGGGACGGAAACACCATATATTTT. It is translated as CATSDLLRGDWDGNTIYF. This chain joins TRBV24-1 and TRBJ1-3; TRBD1 is a possible D gene (5 bases). The CDR3 is 18 amino acids. Trimming removed 0 bases at V and 4 bases at J, with 18 bases between. Germline V CDR1 and CDR2: KGHDR, SFDVKD.